The rows below give T cell receptor beta chains drawn from one sample of a study of T cells in localized non-small cell lung cancer. This table comes from immunoSEQ multiplex PCR, and its TCRdb copy is limited to in-frame clones, with some not included. The table lists under 25,000 clones, under 90% of them singletons. The sample here was peripheral blood, taken before any cancer treatment. The receptor set was obtained from a man aged 40-75 years with stage I squamous cell lung carcinoma. Each CDR3 is given with its conserved first and last residue. D genes are given only for firm matches.

v_call	j_call	d_call	cdr3_nt	cdr3_aa
TRBV18	TRBJ1-1	-	TGTGCCAGCTCGAGTTACGGGACTGAAGCTTTCTTT	CASSSYGTEAFF
TRBV6-5	TRBJ1-2	TRBD1	TGTGCCAGCAGCCGAAGACAGGGCGGACACTATGGCTACACCTTC	CASSRRQGGHYGYTF
TRBV27	TRBJ2-7	TRBD1	TGTGCCAGCAGTCGTGGACAGGGGGCCGGTGAGCAGTACTTC	CASSRGQGAGEQYF
TRBV7-9	TRBJ2-6	-	TGTGCCAGCAGCCCTCTGTACGGCTCTGGGGCCAACGTCCTGACTTTC	CASSPLYGSGANVLTF
TRBV28	TRBJ1-5	TRBD1	TGTGCCAGCAGTCTCTTCTGGGACAGGAAAAATCAGCCCCAGCATTTT	CASSLFWDRKNQPQHF
TRBV6-1	TRBJ2-1	TRBD1	TGTGCCAGCCCCCGGGACAGGGGAGGTGAGCAGTTCTTC	CASPRDRGGEQFF
TRBV5-1	TRBJ1-6	-	TGCGCCAGCAGCTTGGATCACAGGGAGGATTCACCCCTCCACTTT	CASSLDHREDSPLHF
TRBV7-9	TRBJ2-1	TRBD1	TGTGCCAGCAGAAGGGACAGATTACTCGGGGAGCAGTTCTTC	CASRRDRLLGEQFF
TRBV7-8	TRBJ1-3	-	TGTGCCAGCAGCTTAGATGGGTTATCTGGAAACACCATATATTTT	CASSLDGLSGNTIYF
TRBV2	TRBJ2-2	-	TGTGCCAGCAGATTGACAGAGTCCACCGGGGAGCTGTTTTTT	CASRLTESTGELFF